This passage covers 12 T cell receptor beta chains from one sample sequenced in a study of identifying expanded T cells in peripheral blood. Data came from immunoSEQ multiplex PCR; TCRdb stores just in-frame clones and leaves some out. The sample carries about 100,000 clones, 75% to 90% recorded once. Sequenced input: blood. The origin of the receptors is a person between 18 and 70 years old in good health.

This chain links TRBV5-6 with TRBJ1-1; TRBD1 might be the D (5 bases). The CDR3 has 13 amino acids. The V end was cut by 1 base, the J end by 4 bases, with 8 bases between. CDR1 is SGHDT and CDR2 is YYEEEE in the germline V gene. CDR3 sequence: CASSLRGTTEAFF. DNA of the CDR3: TGTGCCAGCAGCTTGCGGGGGACCACTGAAGCTTTCTTT.

The chain uses TRBV19 and TRBJ1-1, with a weak D call TRBD1 (5 bases). The CDR3 extends over 17 amino acids. Trimming removed 5 bases at V and 0 bases at J, with 19 bases between. Germline V gene data show CDR1 as LNHDA and CDR2 as SQIVND (reference sequence). The CDR3 loop is CASSGGTRALMNTEAFF. The CDR3 coding sequence is TGTGCCAGTAGTGGAGGGACTAGGGCCCTCATGAACACTGAAGCTTTCTTT.

J is TRBJ2-5 and V is TRBV7-9, with D possibly being TRBD1 (6 bases). CDR1 is SEHNR, CDR2 FQNEAQ, per germline (reference sequence). Between the trimmed V and J ends, which lost 6 bases and 7 bases, there was a span of 18 bases. The CDR3 loop spans 14 amino acids. The CDR3 loop is CASSQWQGRGTQYF. The DNA for the CDR3 is TGTGCCAGCAGTCAATGGCAGGGGCGCGGGACCCAGTACTTC.

The rearrangement joins TRBV5-1 to TRBJ2-3, with TRBD2 identical over 7 bases. Germline V CDR1 and CDR2: SGHRS, YFSETQ. Trimming cost V 1 base and J 2 bases; bases outside gene matches: 10. This CDR3 has 17 residues. The CDR3 bases are TGCGCCAGCAGCTTGAGTGCCGGGGGGTCGAACACAGATACGCAGTATTTT. This translates into CASSLSAGGSNTDTQYF.

The gene calls are TRBV7-6 and TRBJ1-5, with 8 bases lining up with TRBD1. This CDR3 contains 13 residues. After removal of 5 bases from V and 6 bases from J, the junction contained 3 bases not matched to a gene. Germline CDR1 is SGHVS and CDR2 is FNYEAQ. The CDR3 sequence is CASSRDRGQPQHF. DNA of the CDR3: TGTGCCAGCAGCAGAGACAGGGGTCAGCCCCAGCATTTT. Full variable domain (remainder filled in from reference TRBV7-6 and TRBJ1-5): GAGVSQSPRYKVTKRGQDVALRCDPISGHVSLYWYRQALGQGPEFLTYFNYEAQQDKSGLPNDRFSAERPEGSISTLTIQRTEQRDSAMYRCASSRDRGQPQHFGDGTRLSIL.

The V gene is TRBV27, the J gene TRBJ2-7; 8 bases align to TRBD2. This CDR3 is built from 14 residues. Germline loops: CDR1 MNHEY, CDR2 SMNVEV (reference sequence). Trimming cost V 4 bases and J 4 bases; bases outside gene matches: 6. The CDR3 DNA sequence: TGTGCCAGCAGTTCGAGCGGGGGTATTTACGAGCAGTACTTC. It is translated as CASSSSGGIYEQYF.

This chain links TRBV11-2 with TRBJ2-2; D is possibly TRBD2 (6 bases). Trimming removed 0 bases at V and 3 bases at J, with 11 bases between. Germline V gene lookup returns CDR1 SGHAT and CDR2 FQNNGV. The CDR3 consists of 16 residues. CDR3 loop: CASSLDPGLYTGELFF. The CDR3 DNA reads as TGTGCCAGCAGCTTAGATCCGGGACTCTACACCGGGGAGCTGTTTTTT.

The chain combines TRBV6-4 with TRBJ2-2; no clear D gene. There are 12 residues in the CDR3. CDR1 and CDR2 from the germline V gene are MRHNA and SNTAGT. Between the trimmed V and J ends, which lost 6 bases and 1 base, there was a span of 3 bases. The CDR3 DNA is TGTGCCAGCAGACAGAACACCGGGGAGCTGTTTTTT. Translation gives CASRQNTGELFF.

The sample holds a few counts of this clone. The chain links TRBV19 to TRBJ2-7, with 8 nucleotides matching TRBD2. Losses at the gene ends were 4 bases for V and 6 bases for J; bases not matched to a gene: 8. The CDR3 extends over 14 amino acids. Germline CDR1 is LNHDA and CDR2 is SQIVND (reference sequence). The CDR3 DNA reads TGTGCCAGTAGTAGAGGGACTAGTATCACCGAGCAGTACTTC. Translation: CASSRGTSITEQYF.

The chain couples TRBV6-6 to TRBJ2-7, with TRBD1 matching 7 bases. CDR1 and CDR2 (germline): MNHNY, SVGAGI (reference sequence). V dropped 4 bases and J dropped 6; count of bases not matched to a gene: 9. This CDR3 has 14 residues. In DNA form, the CDR3 reads TGTGCCAGCAGTTCACAGGGGTCCAACGGCGAGCAGTACTTC. The encoded protein is CASSSQGSNGEQYF.

The chain is built from TRBV5-5 and TRBJ1-1; the D gene is possibly TRBD1 (5 bases). This CDR3 is 13 amino acids long. Trimming left V 4 bases short and J 3 bases short, with 10 bases between. CDR1 SGHKS and CDR2 YYEKEE come from the germline V gene (reference sequence). The DNA for the CDR3 is TGTGCCAGCAGCCGACAAGGGGACACTGAAGCTTTCTTT. It codes for CASSRQGDTEAFF.

V and J are TRBV7-9 and TRBJ2-5, with D perhaps matching TRBD1 (6 bases). With 6 bases removed from V and 5 bases from J, the gap between germline ends came to 16 bases. This CDR3 comprises 14 residues. Germline V CDR1 and CDR2: SEHNR, FQNEAQ (reference sequence). The CDR3 protein is CASSSQGLGETQYF. The DNA for the CDR3 is TGTGCCAGCAGTTCCCAGGGGTTGGGGGAGACCCAGTACTTC.